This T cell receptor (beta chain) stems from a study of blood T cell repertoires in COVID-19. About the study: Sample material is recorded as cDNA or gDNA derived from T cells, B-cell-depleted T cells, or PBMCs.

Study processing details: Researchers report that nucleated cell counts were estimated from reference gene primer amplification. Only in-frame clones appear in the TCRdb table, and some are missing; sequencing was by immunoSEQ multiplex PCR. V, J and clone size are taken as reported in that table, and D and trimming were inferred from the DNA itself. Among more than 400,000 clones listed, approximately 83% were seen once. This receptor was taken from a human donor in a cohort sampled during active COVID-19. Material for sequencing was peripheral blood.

The CDR3 is CASSVATVGRQETQYF. The DNA of the CDR3 is TGTGCCAGCAGCGTAGCGACAGTTGGTCGCCAAGAGACCCAGTACTTC. The chain recombines TRBV9 with TRBJ2-5, with D maybe TRBD1 (5 bases). This CDR3 comprises 16 residues. Trimming cost V 0 bases and J 1 base, with 13 bases left between them. CDR1 is SGDLS, CDR2 YYNGEE, per germline.